This TCR beta chain was recovered during a study of blood T cells in healthy people across ages. Study details: For every two T cells, template switching captured about one barcoded beta molecule.

Germline CDR1 reads SEHNR; CDR2 reads FQNEAQ (reference sequence). V gave up 5 bases and J gave up 7 bases, with 9 bases separating them. This CDR3 spans 13 amino acids. This clonotype has just a few counts. Primed by a sample-barcoded 5' primer and a J-beta primer mix, a second PCR proceeded for 7 to 11 cycles. TCRdb independently ran MiXCR on the 5' RACE reads; one entry per CDR3 protein. The sample gives roughly 1,500,000 distinct CDR3 sequences, approximately 38% of which show up once; 7.9% is in the top ten. The chain uses TRBV7-9 and TRBJ1-6; no clear D. The sample taken for sequencing was blood. This receptor was obtained from a young woman in good health. As DNA, the CDR3 is TGTGCCAGCAGCCCCGTGAGCAATTCACCCCTCCACTTT. Amino acid sequence: CASSPVSNSPLHF.